Listed below are T cell receptor beta chains from one sample, sequenced in a study of OX40 agonist ivuxolimab in advanced cancers. The assay was immunoSEQ multiplex PCR, and TCRdb's table has in-frame clones only and misses some. The table includes about 77,000 clones, 90% to 95% detected once. The specimen was CD4+ or CD8+ T cells sorted from blood, collected in a trial of the OX40 agonist ivuxolimab. The source is an adult with an advanced solid tumor such as melanoma, head and neck, liver or kidney cancer. The CDR3 runs from the conserved cysteine through the conserved F or W. The D gene is left open where the match is weak. Size is omitted from some rows. Given values are once, few, many or a class for expanded clones.

TRBV4-1	-	TRBJ2-4	14	TRBD1	TGCGCCAGGGAGCAGGGGGAGGCCAAAAACATTCAGTACTTC	CAREQGEAKNIQYF
TRBV11-2	-	TRBJ1-2	14	TRBD1	TGTGCCAGCAGCGGGGACAGGGCCTACTATGGCTACACCTTC	CASSGDRAYYGYTF
TRBV10-3	-	TRBJ1-3	15	TRBD1	TGTGCCATCAGTGCATCCTCGACAGGGGATAACACCATATATTTT	CAISASSTGDNTIYF
TRBV2	-	TRBJ1-2	12	-	TGTGCCAGCAGTGAAGCGCGCTATGGCTACACCTTC	CASSEARYGYTF
TRBV5-6	-	TRBJ2-5	14	-	TGTGCCAGCAGCTTCGGTGTAGCGTCAGAGACCCAGTACTTC	CASSFGVASETQYF
TRBV6-1	-	TRBJ2-7	13	-	TGTGCCAGCAGTGGCACTACTAGCTACGAGCAGTACTTC	CASSGTTSYEQYF
TRBV4-2	-	TRBJ2-1	15	TRBD1	TGTGCCAGCAGCCCCCGGGACAGGGAGGACAATGAGCAGTTCTTC	CASSPRDREDNEQFF
TRBV18	-	TRBJ2-7	16	TRBD2	TGTGCCAGCTCACCCCGCGGGAGTTCGAGCTCCTACGAGCAGTACTTC	CASSPRGSSSSYEQYF
TRBV19	-	TRBJ1-1	14	-	TGTGCCAGTAGTATAACAGGAGTGAACACTGAAGCTTTCTTT	CASSITGVNTEAFF
TRBV27	-	TRBJ2-7	15	TRBD1	TGTGCCAGCAGCAAAGACAGGGGGCGGCGTTACGAGCAGTACTTC	CASSKDRGRRYEQYF
TRBV7-3	-	TRBJ2-2	12	-	TGTGCCAGCAGCTTAACGTTCGGGGAGCTGTTTTTT	CASSLTFGELFF
TRBV18	-	TRBJ2-1	14	-	TGTGCCAGCTCACCACCGAGGGAGCTCGATGAGCAGTTCTTC	CASSPPRELDEQFF
TRBV19	-	TRBJ2-5	15	-	TGTGCCAGTACGAACCGGGGCGGGAAGGGAGAGACCCAGTACTTC	CASTNRGGKGETQYF
TRBV18	-	TRBJ2-6	17	TRBD1	TGTGCCAGCTCACCCGGACAGGCGCGCTCTGGGGCCAACGTCCTGACTTTC	CASSPGQARSGANVLTF
TRBV28	once	TRBJ1-2	14	-	TGTGCCAGCAGGATACCGGGATCGAACTATGGCTACACCTTC	CASRIPGSNYGYTF
TRBV7-9	-	TRBJ2-7	14	TRBD2	TGTGCCAGCAGCTTAGACATAGCGGGAGTTGAGCAGTACTTC	CASSLDIAGVEQYF
TRBV7-9	-	TRBJ2-7	16	TRBD1	TGTGCCAGCAGCTTAATAGTGGGGACAGGGAATTACGAGCAGTACTTC	CASSLIVGTGNYEQYF
TRBV5-1	-	TRBJ2-3	15	-	TGCGCCAGCAGCTTGGTTGGCTCACCCCCAGATACGCAGTATTTT	CASSLVGSPPDTQYF
TRBV7-9	-	TRBJ2-2	12	-	TGTGCCAGCAGCTTAGGGGCCGGGGAGCTGTTTTTT	CASSLGAGELFF
TRBV27	-	TRBJ2-7	17	TRBD2	TGTGCCAGCAGTTTATCGGGGGCTAGCGGGAGTATTTACGAGCAGTACTTC	CASSLSGASGSIYEQYF
TRBV5-1	-	TRBJ2-3	15	TRBD2	TGCGCCACCCATCGGACTAGCGGGAGCACAGATACGCAGTATTTT	CATHRTSGSTDTQYF
TRBV7-6	-	TRBJ2-7	15	TRBD2	TGTGCCAGCAGCCGCGGACTAGCGGCCATCTACGAGCAGTACTTC	CASSRGLAAIYEQYF
TRBV11-2	-	TRBJ2-5	15	TRBD1	TGTGCCAGCAGCCTCGACGGGACAGGGCAAGAGACCCAGTACTTC	CASSLDGTGQETQYF
TRBV7-8	-	TRBJ2-1	16	-	TGTGCCAGCAGCTCCGCTAGGGCTAGCTCCTACAATGAGCAGTTCTTC	CASSSARASSYNEQFF
TRBV7-2	-	TRBJ2-5	13	-	TGTGCCAGCAGCTTAGGAAGGGTGGAGACCCAGTACTTC	CASSLGRVETQYF
TRBV30	-	TRBJ2-2	15	-	TGTGCCTGGACCAACATAGACTTGAACACCGGGGAGCTGTTTTTT	CAWTNIDLNTGELFF
TRBV2	-	TRBJ2-5	15	TRBD2	TGTGCCAGCAGTGAATTGGGACTAGCGGGAGCGACCCAGTACTTC	CASSELGLAGATQYF
TRBV5-1	-	TRBJ2-5	16	-	TGCGCCAGCAACCCAATCTCTAGTGGGCTTCAAGAGACCCAGTACTTC	CASNPISSGLQETQYF
TRBV6-5	-	TRBJ2-7	15	-	TGTGCCAGCAGTTACTCTTTCGGGAGCCTCAGCGAGCAGTACTTC	CASSYSFGSLSEQYF
TRBV4-2	-	TRBJ2-3	13	TRBD2	TGTGCCAGCGGACTAGCGTTGGGAGATACGCAGTATTTT	CASGLALGDTQYF
TRBV10-1	-	TRBJ2-2	16	TRBD2	TGCGCCAGCAGTACCCTCGGGGGGGAGAACACCGGGGAGCTGTTTTTT	CASSTLGGENTGELFF
TRBV28	-	TRBJ2-3	13	TRBD2	TGTGCCAGTAGCGGGAGTGGCGCAGATACGCAGTATTTT	CASSGSGADTQYF
TRBV5-1	-	TRBJ2-3	19	TRBD2	TGCGCCAGCAGCTTGCGGGGGCTAGCGGGAGGAACTAGCACAGATACGCAGTATTTT	CASSLRGLAGGTSTDTQYF
TRBV29-1	-	TRBJ2-6	15	-	TGCAGCGTTGGTCCCGCGGGCGGTGGGGCCAACGTCCTGACTTTC	CSVGPAGGGANVLTF
TRBV27	few	TRBJ2-7	9	-	TGTGCCAGCGGCTACGAGCAGTACTTC	CASGYEQYF
TRBV7-6	-	TRBJ2-7	14	-	TGTGCCAGCAGCTTAGCAGGGGCACAGGACGAGCAGTACTTC	CASSLAGAQDEQYF
TRBV5-1	-	TRBJ2-3	14	-	TGCGCCAGCAGCTTGCCCGGGGCCGGGGATACGCAGTATTTT	CASSLPGAGDTQYF
TRBV6-1	-	TRBJ2-7	15	-	TGTGCCAGCAGTGAAGCGCGGGCCAGCTCCTACGAGCAGTACTTC	CASSEARASSYEQYF
TRBV18	-	TRBJ2-3	13	-	TGTGCCAGCTCACGACTAGTTGCTGATACGCAGTATTTT	CASSRLVADTQYF
TRBV10-3	-	TRBJ1-2	15	-	TGTGCCATCAGTGAGACTAACAGAGGTGGCTATGGCTACACCTTC	CAISETNRGGYGYTF
TRBV19	-	TRBJ2-1	13	-	TGTGCCACAAGCGGGACAGCCAACAATGAGCAGTTCTTC	CATSGTANNEQFF
TRBV5-8	-	TRBJ2-7	17	TRBD2	TGTGCCAGCAGCTTGGGCCCTCTAGCGGGAGGGTTGGGTGAGCAGTACTTC	CASSLGPLAGGLGEQYF
TRBV5-1	-	TRBJ2-3	16	-	TGCGCCAGCAGCTTGGCCGGTCGGGGAAACACAGATACGCAGTATTTT	CASSLAGRGNTDTQYF
TRBV27	-	TRBJ2-7	15	TRBD1	TGTGCCAGCAGTTCGCAGGGGGCGGGTCACTACGAGCAGTACTTC	CASSSQGAGHYEQYF
TRBV7-9	-	TRBJ2-1	15	TRBD2	TGTGCCAGCAGCTTAAGGGTAGCGGGAGGCAATGAGCAGTTCTTC	CASSLRVAGGNEQFF
TRBV5-1	-	TRBJ2-7	15	-	TGCGCCAGCAGCTTGGTGGGGGGAGGCTCCTACGAGCAGTACTTC	CASSLVGGGSYEQYF
TRBV7-2	-	TRBJ1-2	14	-	TGTGCCAGCAGCTTTTCGGTACTTACGTCCGGCTACACCTTC	CASSFSVLTSGYTF
TRBV7-2	-	TRBJ2-7	15	TRBD1	TGTGCCAGCAGCTTAGGTCCAGGACAGGGTTTCGAGCAGTACTTC	CASSLGPGQGFEQYF
TRBV6-1	once	TRBJ2-3	12	-	TGTCCCGGGGGGCAGAACACAGATACGCAGTATTTT	CPGGQNTDTQYF
TRBV2	-	TRBJ2-1	11	-	TGTGCCAGCAGTGGTTACAATGAGCAGTTCTTC	CASSGYNEQFF
TRBV7-2	-	TRBJ2-7	15	-	TGTGCCAGCAGCTTACGGCGCTTCACCTCCTACGAGCAGTACTTC	CASSLRRFTSYEQYF
TRBV19	-	TRBJ1-5	15	-	TGTGCCAGTAGTCCCCGGGACTATAGCAATCAGCCCCAGCATTTT	CASSPRDYSNQPQHF
TRBV6-5	-	TRBJ2-1	15	TRBD2	TGTGCCAGCATTTCGCCGGGACTAGCGGGAGGTGAGCAGTTCTTC	CASISPGLAGGEQFF
TRBV19	-	TRBJ1-1	11	-	TGTGCTATAGGGGACGGCACTGAAGCTTTCTTT	CAIGDGTEAFF
TRBV9	few	TRBJ2-7	16	-	TGTGCCAGCAGCGTAGAAGGGGACCCGTTCGTTTACGAGCAGTACTTC	CASSVEGDPFVYEQYF
TRBV6-5	-	TRBJ1-2	14	-	TGTGCCAGCAGCCTACTCTCTATTCCTCAGAGCTACACCTTC	CASSLLSIPQSYTF
TRBV7-2	-	TRBJ2-3	14	TRBD1	TGTGCCAGCAGCGAACAGGGGTCCACAGATACGCAGTATTTT	CASSEQGSTDTQYF
TRBV7-2	-	TRBJ2-3	14	-	TGTGCCAGCAGCCTAAATCTTTCTCCAGATACGCAGTATTTT	CASSLNLSPDTQYF
TRBV7-9	-	TRBJ1-5	15	-	TGTGCCAGCAGCTTAGCCGGGCCCGGCAATCAGCCCCAGCATTTT	CASSLAGPGNQPQHF
TRBV19	-	TRBJ2-7	15	-	TGTGCCAGTAGTTCGCCACAGGGTAGGTCCTACGAGCAGTACTTC	CASSSPQGRSYEQYF